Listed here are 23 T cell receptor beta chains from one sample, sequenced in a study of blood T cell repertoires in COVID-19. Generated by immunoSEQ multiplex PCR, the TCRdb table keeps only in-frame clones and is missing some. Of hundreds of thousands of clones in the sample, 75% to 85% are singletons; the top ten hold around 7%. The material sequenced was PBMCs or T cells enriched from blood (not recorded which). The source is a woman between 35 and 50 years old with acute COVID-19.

The CDR3 DNA is TGTGCCAGCAGCCGACTAGCGGGGGACTACGAGCAGTACTTC. Its protein product is CASSRLAGDYEQYF. This chain connects TRBV7-9 to TRBJ2-7, with 12 bases aligning to TRBD2. Germline trimming cut 5 bases from V and 3 bases from J; bases unmatched to any gene: 2. The germline gives CDR1 SEHNR, CDR2 FQNEAQ (reference sequence). The CDR3 loop spans 14 amino acids.

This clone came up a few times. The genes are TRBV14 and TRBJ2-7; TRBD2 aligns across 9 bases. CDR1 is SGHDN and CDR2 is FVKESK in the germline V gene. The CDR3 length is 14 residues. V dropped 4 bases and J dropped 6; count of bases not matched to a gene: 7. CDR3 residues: CASSLSGRLSEQYF. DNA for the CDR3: TGTGCCAGCAGCCTGAGCGGGAGGCTAAGCGAGCAGTACTTC.

For the CDR3, the DNA is TGTGCCAGTTCTGGACAGGGTAGAGAGAATTCACCCCTCCACTTT. Amino acids: CASSGQGRENSPLHF. This chain connects TRBV18 to TRBJ1-6, with 8 bases identical to TRBD1. Trimming at V came to 9 bases and at J to 7 bases, leaving 11 bases not matched to a gene. CDR3 length: 15 amino acids. CDR1 is KGHSH and CDR2 is LQKENI in the germline V gene. Full variable domain (remainder filled in from reference TRBV18 and TRBJ1-6): NAGVMQNPRHLVRRRGQEARLRCSPMKGHSHVYWYRQLPEEGLKFMVYLQKENIIDESGMPKERFSAEFPKEGPSILRIQQVVRGDSAAYFCASSGQGRENSPLHFGNGTRLTVT.

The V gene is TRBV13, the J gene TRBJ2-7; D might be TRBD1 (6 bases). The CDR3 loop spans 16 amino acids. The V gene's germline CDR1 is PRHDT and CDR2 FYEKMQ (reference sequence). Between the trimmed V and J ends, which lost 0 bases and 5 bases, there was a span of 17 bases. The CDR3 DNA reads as TGTGCCAGCAGCTTAGGCATAGGGGGACGCTGGAACGAGCAGTACTTC. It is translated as CASSLGIGGRWNEQYF. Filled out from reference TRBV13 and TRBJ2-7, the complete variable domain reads AAGVIQSPRHLIKEKRETATLKCYPIPRHDTVYWYQQGPGQDPQFLISFYEKMQSDKGSIPDRFSAQQFSDYHSELNMSSLELGDSALYFCASSLGIGGRWNEQYFGPGTRLTVT.

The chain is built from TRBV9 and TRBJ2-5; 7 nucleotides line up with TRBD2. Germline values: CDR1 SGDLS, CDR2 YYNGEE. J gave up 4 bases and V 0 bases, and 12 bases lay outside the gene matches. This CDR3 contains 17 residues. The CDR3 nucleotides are TGTGCCAGCAGCGTAGGCGTCTCTGGCGGGGGACGAGAGACCCAGTACTTC. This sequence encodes CASSVGVSGGGRETQYF.

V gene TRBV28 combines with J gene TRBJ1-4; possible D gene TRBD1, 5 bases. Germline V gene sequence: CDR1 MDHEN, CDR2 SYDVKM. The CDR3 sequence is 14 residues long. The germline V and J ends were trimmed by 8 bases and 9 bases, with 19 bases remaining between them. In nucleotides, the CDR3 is TGTGCCAGCTCTAGACAGAACCTAATGAAAAAACTGTTTTTT. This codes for CASSRQNLMKKLFF.

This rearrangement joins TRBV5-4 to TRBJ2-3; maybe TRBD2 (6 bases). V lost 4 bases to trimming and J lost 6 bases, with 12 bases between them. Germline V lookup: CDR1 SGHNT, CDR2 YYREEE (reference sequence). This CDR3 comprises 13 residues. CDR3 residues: CASSAGSFDTQYF. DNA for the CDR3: TGTGCCAGCAGCGCGGGATCTTTTGATACGCAGTATTTT.

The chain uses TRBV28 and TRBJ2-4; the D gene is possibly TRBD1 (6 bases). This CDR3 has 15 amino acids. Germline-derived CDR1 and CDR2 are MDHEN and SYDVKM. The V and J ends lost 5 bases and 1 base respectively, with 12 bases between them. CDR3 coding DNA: TGTGCCAGCAGTGAACAGGGACCGGCCAAAAACATTCAGTACTTC. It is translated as CASSEQGPAKNIQYF.

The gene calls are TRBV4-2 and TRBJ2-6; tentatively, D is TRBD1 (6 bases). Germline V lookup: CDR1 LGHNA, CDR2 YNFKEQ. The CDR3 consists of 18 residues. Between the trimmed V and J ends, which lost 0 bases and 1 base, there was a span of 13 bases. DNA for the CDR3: TGTGCCAGCAGCCAAGAAGACCACAGGGCATCTGGGGCCAACGTCCTGACTTTC. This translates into CASSQEDHRASGANVLTF.

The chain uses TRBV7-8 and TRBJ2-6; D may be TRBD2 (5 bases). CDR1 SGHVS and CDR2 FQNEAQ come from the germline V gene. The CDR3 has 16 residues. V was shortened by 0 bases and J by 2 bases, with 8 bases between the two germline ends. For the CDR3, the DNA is TGTGCCAGCAGCTTAGCTCGGGGTACTGGGGCCAACGTCCTGACTTTC. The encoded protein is CASSLARGTGANVLTF.

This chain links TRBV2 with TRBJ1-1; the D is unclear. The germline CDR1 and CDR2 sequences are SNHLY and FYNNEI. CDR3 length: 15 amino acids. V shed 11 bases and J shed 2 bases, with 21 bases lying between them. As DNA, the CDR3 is TGTGCCGGCCTCCAGCCGGGGTTAGGAAACACTGAAGCTTTCTTT. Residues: CAGLQPGLGNTEAFF.

CDR3 DNA: TGTGCCAGCGCGGCGAGGAACACTGAAGCTTTCTTT. Residues: CASAARNTEAFF. The V call is TRBV7-6, the J call TRBJ1-1; no clear D. CDR1 and CDR2 from the germline V gene are SGHVS and FNYEAQ. Trimming took off 8 bases at V and 1 base at J, with 8 bases between the two ends. The CDR3 has 12 amino acids.

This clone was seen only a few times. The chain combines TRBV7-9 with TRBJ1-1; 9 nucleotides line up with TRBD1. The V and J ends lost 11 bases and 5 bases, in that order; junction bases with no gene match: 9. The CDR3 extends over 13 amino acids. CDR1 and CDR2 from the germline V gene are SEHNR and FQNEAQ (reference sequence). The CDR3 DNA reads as TGTGCCGGAACCGGGACAGGGTTAACTGAAGCTTTCTTT. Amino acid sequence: CAGTGTGLTEAFF.

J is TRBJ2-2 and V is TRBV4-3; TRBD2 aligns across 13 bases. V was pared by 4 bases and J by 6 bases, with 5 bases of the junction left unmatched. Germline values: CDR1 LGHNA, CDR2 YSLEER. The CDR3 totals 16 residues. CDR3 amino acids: CASSRAGLAGSGELFF. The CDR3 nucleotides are TGCGCCAGCAGCCGAGCGGGACTAGCGGGATCCGGGGAGCTGTTTTTT.

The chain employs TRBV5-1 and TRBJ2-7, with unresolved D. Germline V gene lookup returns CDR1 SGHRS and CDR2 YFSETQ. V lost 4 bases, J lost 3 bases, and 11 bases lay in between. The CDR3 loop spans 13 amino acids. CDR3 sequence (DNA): TGCGCCAGCAGCGGGCTCACGAGCTACGAGCAGTACTTC. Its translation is CASSGLTSYEQYF.

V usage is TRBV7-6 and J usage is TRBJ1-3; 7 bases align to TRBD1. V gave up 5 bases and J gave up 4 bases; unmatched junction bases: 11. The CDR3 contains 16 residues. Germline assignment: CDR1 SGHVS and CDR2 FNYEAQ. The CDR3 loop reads CASSRRTGYDGNTIYF. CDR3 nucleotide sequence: TGTGCCAGCAGCCGTAGGACAGGATATGACGGAAACACCATATATTTT. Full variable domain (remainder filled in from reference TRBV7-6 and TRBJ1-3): GAGVSQSPRYKVTKRGQDVALRCDPISGHVSLYWYRQALGQGPEFLTYFNYEAQQDKSGLPNDRFSAERPEGSISTLTIQRTEQRDSAMYRCASSRRTGYDGNTIYFGEGSWLTVV.

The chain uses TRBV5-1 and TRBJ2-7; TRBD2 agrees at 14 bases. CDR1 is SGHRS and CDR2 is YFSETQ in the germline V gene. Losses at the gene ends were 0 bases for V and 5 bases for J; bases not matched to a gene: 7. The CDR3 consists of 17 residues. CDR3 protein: CASSLGLAGGPTHEQYF. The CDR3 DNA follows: TGCGCCAGCAGCTTGGGACTAGCGGGAGGGCCGACCCACGAGCAGTACTTC. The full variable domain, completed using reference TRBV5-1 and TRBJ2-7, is KAGVTQTPRYLIKTRGQQVTLSCSPISGHRSVSWYQQTPGQGLQFLFEYFSETQRNKGNFPGRFSGRQFSNSRSEMNVSTLELGDSALYLCASSLGLAGGPTHEQYFGPGTRLTVT.

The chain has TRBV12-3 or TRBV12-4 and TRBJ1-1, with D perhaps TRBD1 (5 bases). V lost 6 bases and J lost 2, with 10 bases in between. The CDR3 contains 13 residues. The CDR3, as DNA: TGTGCCAGCAGATCGGGACTAAACACTGAAGCTTTCTTT. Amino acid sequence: CASRSGLNTEAFF.

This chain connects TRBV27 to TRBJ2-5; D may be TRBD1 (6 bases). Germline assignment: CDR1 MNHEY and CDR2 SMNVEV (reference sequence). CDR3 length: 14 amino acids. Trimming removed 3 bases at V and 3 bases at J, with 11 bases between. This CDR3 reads CASSFRTAEETQYF. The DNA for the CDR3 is TGTGCCAGCAGTTTTCGGACAGCTGAAGAGACCCAGTACTTC.

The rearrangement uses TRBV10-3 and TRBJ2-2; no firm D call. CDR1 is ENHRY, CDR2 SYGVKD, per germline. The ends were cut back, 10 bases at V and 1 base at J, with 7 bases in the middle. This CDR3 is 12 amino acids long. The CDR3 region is CATNKNTGELFF. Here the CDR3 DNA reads TGTGCCACCAACAAGAACACCGGGGAGCTGTTTTTT.

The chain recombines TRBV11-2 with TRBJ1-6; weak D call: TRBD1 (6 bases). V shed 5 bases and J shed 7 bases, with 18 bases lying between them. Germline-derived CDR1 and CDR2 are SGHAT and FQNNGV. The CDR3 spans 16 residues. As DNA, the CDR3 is TGTGCCAGCAGCCCTCCCGCTGGGGGCGGGAATTCACCCCTCCACTTT. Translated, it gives CASSPPAGGGNSPLHF.

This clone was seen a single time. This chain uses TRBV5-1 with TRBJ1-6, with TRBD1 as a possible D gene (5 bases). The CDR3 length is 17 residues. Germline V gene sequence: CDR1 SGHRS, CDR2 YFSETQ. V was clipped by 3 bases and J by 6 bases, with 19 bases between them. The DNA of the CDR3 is TGCGCCAGCAGCTCCGTTAGGGGTGGCAGCTCTAATTCACCCCTCCACTTT. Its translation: CASSSVRGGSSNSPLHF.

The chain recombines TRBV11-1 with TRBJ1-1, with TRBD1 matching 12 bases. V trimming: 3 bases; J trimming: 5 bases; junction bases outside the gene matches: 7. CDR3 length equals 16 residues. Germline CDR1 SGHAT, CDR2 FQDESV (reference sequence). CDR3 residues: CASSFGTGGANTEAFF. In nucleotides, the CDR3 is TGTGCCAGCAGCTTCGGGACAGGGGGCGCGAATACTGAAGCTTTCTTT. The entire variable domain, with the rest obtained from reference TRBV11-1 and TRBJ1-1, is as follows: EAEVAQSPRYKITEKSQAVAFWCDPISGHATLYWYRQILGQGPELLVQFQDESVVDDSQLPKDRFSAERLKGVDSTLKIQPAELGDSAMYLCASSFGTGGANTEAFFGQGTRLTVV.